This record covers a single TCR beta chain. This CDR3 region has 17 residues. V dropped 2 bases and J dropped 0 bases, with 15 bases sitting between them. CDR1 and CDR2 from the germline V gene are SGDLS and YYNGEE. This table comes from immunoSEQ multiplex PCR, and its TCRdb copy is limited to in-frame clones, with some not included. Of approximately 50,000 clones in the sample, approximately 93% are singletons; the top ten hold about 10%. The chain combines TRBV9 with TRBJ1-3; possibly TRBD1 for D (6 bases). The source material was PBMCs. The sequence was collected from a middle-aged man with rheumatoid arthritis. DNA of the CDR3: TGTGCCAGCAGCGTGGACCCGGGACATCTCTCTGGAAACACCATATATTTT. This gives the protein CASSVDPGHLSGNTIYF.